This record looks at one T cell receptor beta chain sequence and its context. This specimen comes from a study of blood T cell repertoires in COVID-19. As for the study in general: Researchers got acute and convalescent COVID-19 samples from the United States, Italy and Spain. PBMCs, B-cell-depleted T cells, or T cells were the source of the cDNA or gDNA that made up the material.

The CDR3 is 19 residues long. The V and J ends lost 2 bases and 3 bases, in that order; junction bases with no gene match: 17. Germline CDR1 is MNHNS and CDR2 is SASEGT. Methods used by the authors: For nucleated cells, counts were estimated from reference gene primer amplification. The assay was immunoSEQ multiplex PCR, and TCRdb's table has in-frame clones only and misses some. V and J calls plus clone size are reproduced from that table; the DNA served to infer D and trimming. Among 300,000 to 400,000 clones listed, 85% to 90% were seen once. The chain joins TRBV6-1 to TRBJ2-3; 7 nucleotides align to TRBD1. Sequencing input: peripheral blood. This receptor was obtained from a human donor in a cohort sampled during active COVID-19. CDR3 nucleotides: TGTGCCAGCAGTGAAAGATCAGGGGCCGGCAGGGGGAGAACAGATACGCAGTATTTT. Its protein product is CASSERSGAGRGRTDTQYF.